The 4 T cell receptor beta chains below come from one sample, sequenced in a study of naive and memory T cell subsets. Both TRBC1 and TRBC2 were covered by a beta constant-region primer of two equimolar oligonucleotides. TCRdb reprocessed the UMI-ligation and nested PCR reads with MiXCR, giving one entry per CDR3 protein. The sample yields 140,000 to 150,000 distinct CDR3 sequences, over 15% seen once. The sequenced material came from naive CD4+ T cells from blood. The source of these receptors is a human donor in good health.

This clonotype has a handful of counts. The rearrangement links TRBV4-2 to TRBJ2-1; the D is unclear. The germline V gene has CDR1 LGHNA and CDR2 YNFKEQ. V was trimmed by 1 base and J by 1 base, leaving 14 bases between them. The CDR3 extends over 17 amino acids. The chain's CDR3 is CASSQGPTGQSYNEQFF. CDR3 nucleotides: TGTGCCAGCAGCCAAGGACCCACGGGCCAGTCCTACAATGAGCAGTTCTTC.

This clonotype showed up many times. The J gene is TRBJ2-3, the V gene TRBV29-1; tentative D call: TRBD2 (5 bases). The CDR3 extends over 13 amino acids. Per the germline V gene, CDR1 is SQVTM and CDR2 is ANQGSEA. V was cut by 5 bases and J by 5 bases, with 14 bases left in between. CDR3 in amino acids: CSVPGAGQDTQYF. The CDR3 DNA is TGCAGCGTTCCAGGCGCGGGCCAAGATACGCAGTATTTT.

The chain has TRBV5-1 and TRBJ2-5; no clear D gene. Germline V lookup: CDR1 SGHRS, CDR2 YFSETQ. The CDR3 totals 12 residues. Between the trimmed V and J ends, which lost 6 bases and 0 bases, there was a span of 6 bases. For the CDR3, the DNA is TGCGCCAGCATCGGTAACCAAGAGACCCAGTACTTC. Residues: CASIGNQETQYF.

The chain has TRBV14 and TRBJ2-5; D might be TRBD1 or TRBD2, each matching 5 bases. V lost 5 bases, J lost 1 base, and 11 bases lay in between. Germline CDR1 is SGHDN and CDR2 is FVKESK. This CDR3 contains 14 residues. The CDR3 nucleotides read TGTGCCAGCAGCGTTCGGGGCCTCCAAGAGACCCAGTACTTC. Residues: CASSVRGLQETQYF.